Listed here is a single T cell receptor beta chain. This CDR3 region has 14 residues. Germline V gene sequence: CDR1 SGDLS, CDR2 YYNGEE. Germline trimming cut 4 bases from V and 3 bases from J; bases unmatched to any gene: 2. The data were obtained in a study of blood T cell repertoires in COVID-19. Across the whole study: PBMCs, B-cell-depleted T cells, or T cells were the source of the cDNA or gDNA that made up the material.

Authors' methods: Nucleated cell counts were estimated from reference gene primer amplification. TCRdb's table, derived via immunoSEQ multiplex PCR, lists solely in-frame clones and lacks some. D and trimming come from the DNA, and the V and J calls and clone size come from that table. The repertoire includes 200,000 to 250,000 clones, more than 70% of them detected once, and roughly 2% sits in the top ten. Clinical history as reported by participants underpinned cohort assignment. The source material was PBMCs or T cells enriched from blood (not recorded which). The TCR sequence derives from a woman aged 45-65 years who had recovered from COVID-19. The rearrangement joins TRBV9 to TRBJ1-4; 8 nucleotides line up with TRBD1. The CDR3 DNA follows: TGTGCCAGCAGCCTGACAGGGGCTAATGAAAAACTGTTTTTT. It yields the protein CASSLTGANEKLFF.